Below, 24 T cell receptor beta chains from the same sample are listed, as sequenced in a study of blood T cell repertoires in COVID-19. The protocol was immunoSEQ multiplex PCR, while the TCRdb copy is restricted to in-frame clones and leaves out a portion. The sample has around 370,000 clones, under 95% seen once. The sample comprised peripheral blood. These receptors came from a woman between 18 and 29 years old who had recovered from COVID-19.

The chain couples TRBV5-1 to TRBJ1-2, with 8 bases matching TRBD1. Germline V lookup: CDR1 SGHRS, CDR2 YFSETQ. V trimming: 0 bases; J trimming: 3 bases; junction bases outside the gene matches: 1. The CDR3 totals 14 residues. The CDR3 nucleotides read TGCGCCAGCAGCTTGGTACAGGGGGACTATGGCTACACCTTC. Protein: CASSLVQGDYGYTF.

CDR3 sequence reads: CASSLLGGANYGYTF. Here the CDR3 DNA reads TGTGCCAGCAGCTTACTGGGGGGAGCTAACTATGGCTACACCTTC. V gene TRBV7-2 combines with J gene TRBJ1-2; D might be TRBD1 (5 bases). Germline-derived CDR1 and CDR2 are SGHTA and FQGNSA. This CDR3 has 15 amino acids. Trimming cost V 2 bases and J 0 bases, with 10 bases left between them.

The J gene is TRBJ1-2, the V gene TRBV7-2; no clear D. Germline lookup yields CDR1 SGHTA and CDR2 FQGNSA. There are 13 residues in the CDR3. Trimming pared 2 bases from V and 8 bases from J, leaving 12 bases between. The CDR3 reads CASSLPGNGGYTF. Here the CDR3 DNA reads TGTGCCAGCAGCTTACCCGGGAACGGGGGCTACACCTTC. Full variable domain (outside the CDR3, taken from reference TRBV7-2 and TRBJ1-2): GAGVSQSPSNKVTEKGKDVELRCDPISGHTALYWYRQSLGQGLEFLIYFQGNSAPDKSGLPSDRFSAERTGGSVSTLTIQRTQQEDSAVYLCASSLPGNGGYTFGSGTRLTVV.

Here the CDR3 DNA reads TGTGCCAGCAGCTCGCACACAGGGGCGCAAGCCTTTGGCTACACCTTC. As protein: CASSSHTGAQAFGYTF. The chain is built from TRBV7-8 and TRBJ1-2; TRBD1 agrees at 7 bases. The ends lost 4 bases at V and 7 bases at J; junction bases unmatched: 15. Germline lookup yields CDR1 SGHVS and CDR2 FQNEAQ. The CDR3 totals 16 residues.

This rearrangement joins TRBV7-9 to TRBJ2-5, with 10 bases that match TRBD1. The CDR3 extends over 16 amino acids. Losses at the gene ends were 5 bases for V and 5 bases for J; bases not matched to a gene: 11. Per germline, CDR1 SEHNR and CDR2 FQNEAQ (reference sequence). CDR3 nucleotide sequence: TGTGCCAGCAGCATACCGGGACAGGGGATGTGGGAGACCCAGTACTTC. Protein product: CASSIPGQGMWETQYF.

The V call is TRBV6-5, the J call TRBJ2-3; 11 positions match TRBD1. CDR3 length: 13 residues. V shed 11 bases, J shed 6 bases, and the junction held 7 bases outside the gene matches. Germline CDR1 reads MNHEY; CDR2 reads SVGAGI. The CDR3 here is CAARTGGRDTQYF. Here the CDR3 DNA reads TGTGCCGCCCGGACAGGGGGCAGGGATACGCAGTATTTT.

This chain joins TRBV6-5 and TRBJ1-2; D possibly corresponds to TRBD1 (5 bases). V lost 5 bases and J 2 bases, leaving 9 bases between the germline ends. The CDR3 runs 13 residues. The germline V gene has CDR1 MNHEY and CDR2 SVGAGI. The CDR3, as DNA: TGTGCCAGCAGTATGACAGAGAACTATGGCTACACCTTC. Translation gives CASSMTENYGYTF.

This rearrangement joins TRBV5-6 to TRBJ2-7; perhaps TRBD2 as D (5 bases). Looked up from germline, CDR1 is SGHDT and CDR2 is YYEEEE. The V gene lost 0 bases and the J gene lost 0 bases, with 7 bases spanning the gap. The CDR3 extends over 14 amino acids. The DNA for the CDR3 is TGTGCCAGCAGCTTGGTCAGCGGCTCCTACGAGCAGTACGTC. It yields the protein CASSLVSGSYEQYV.

The CDR3 DNA sequence: TGCGCCAGCAGCCAAGATCCGGGAGTCCGCACGTTTCGCACAGATACGCAGTATTTT. Translated: CASSQDPGVRTFRTDTQYF. This rearrangement joins TRBV4-3 to TRBJ2-3, with a tentative D call TRBD2 (6 bases). The length of the CDR3 is 19 residues. Germline assignment: CDR1 LGHNA and CDR2 YSLEER. The V end lost 0 bases, the J end lost 1 base, and 20 bases lay between the germline ends.

This chain links TRBV5-6 with TRBJ2-7; D remains unclear. The length of the CDR3 is 15 residues. Germline-derived CDR1 and CDR2 are SGHDT and YYEEEE. V was cut by 2 bases and J by 5 bases, with 17 bases left in between. CDR3 nucleotide sequence: TGTGCCAGCAGCTTCCTGAGTGAGTGGTTGAACGAGCAGTACGTC. As protein: CASSFLSEWLNEQYV.

The CDR3 DNA follows: TGTGCCAGCAGTTTAAACGAGGGAACCACTGAAGCTTTCTTT. This sequence encodes CASSLNEGTTEAFF. The rearrangement joins TRBV27 to TRBJ1-1, with D unresolved. The germline CDR1 and CDR2 sequences are MNHEY and SMNVEV (reference sequence). The length of the CDR3 is 14 residues. Trimming stripped 2 bases from V and 4 bases from J, with 11 bases between.

The sample holds many counts of this clone. The chain employs TRBV5-1 and TRBJ2-1; 11 bases match TRBD2. The CDR3 is made up of 16 amino acids. Looked up from germline, CDR1 is SGHRS and CDR2 is YFSETQ. The trim removed 1 base at V and 9 bases at J, leaving 9 bases unmatched. The CDR3 sequence: CASSLRLAGIVGEQFF. The CDR3 region has the DNA TGCGCCAGCAGCTTGCGACTAGCGGGAATAGTAGGTGAGCAGTTCTTC. Supplemented by reference TRBV5-1 and TRBJ2-1, the full variable domain reads KAGVTQTPRYLIKTRGQQVTLSCSPISGHRSVSWYQQTPGQGLQFLFEYFSETQRNKGNFPGRFSGRQFSNSRSEMNVSTLELGDSALYLCASSLRLAGIVGEQFFGPGTRLTVL.

The rearrangement uses TRBV2 and TRBJ1-6, with D perhaps matching TRBD1 (5 bases). Germline values: CDR1 SNHLY, CDR2 FYNNEI. The CDR3 is 13 residues long. V lost 6 bases to trimming and J lost 10 bases, with 13 bases between them. Here the CDR3 DNA reads TGTGCCAGCAGCTCGGGGGGAGTATCACCCCTCCACTTT. Translated: CASSSGGVSPLHF.

The chain uses TRBV5-4 and TRBJ2-1, with 9 positions matching TRBD2. J was trimmed by 6 bases and V by 0 bases; bases with no gene match: 4. Germline-derived CDR1 and CDR2 are SGHNT and YYREEE (reference sequence). The CDR3 is made up of 15 amino acids. This CDR3 is CASSLGGLAGNEQFF. DNA of the CDR3: TGTGCCAGCAGCTTGGGGGGACTAGCAGGCAATGAGCAGTTCTTC. The whole variable domain, filled in from reference TRBV5-4 and TRBJ2-1, reads ETGVTQSPTHLIKTRGQQVTLRCSSQSGHNTVSWYQQALGQGPQFIFQYYREEENGRGNFPPRFSGLQFPNYSSELNVNALELDDSALYLCASSLGGLAGNEQFFGPGTRLTVL.

The J gene is TRBJ1-1, the V gene TRBV7-2; tentative D call: TRBD1 (6 bases). This CDR3 has 14 residues. CDR1 and CDR2 from the germline V gene are SGHTA and FQGNSA. The V and J ends lost 2 bases and 5 bases respectively, with 12 bases between them. CDR3 sequence: CASSLKTGWTEAFF. CDR3 nucleotide sequence: TGTGCCAGCAGCTTAAAAACAGGGTGGACTGAAGCTTTCTTT.

V usage is TRBV9 and J usage is TRBJ1-4; TRBD1 aligns across 10 bases. CDR1 and CDR2 from the germline V gene are SGDLS and YYNGEE. The CDR3 is 15 residues long. V shed 0 bases and J 6 bases; nucleotides not matched to a gene: 2. The DNA for the CDR3 is TGTGCCAGCAGCGTAGATGGGACAGGGGATGAAAAACTGTTTTTT. Amino acid sequence: CASSVDGTGDEKLFF. Full variable domain (rest looked up from reference TRBV9 and TRBJ1-4): DSGVTQTPKHLITATGQRVTLRCSPRSGDLSVYWYQQSLDQGLQFLIQYYNGEERAKGNILERFSAQQFPDLHSELNLSSLELGDSALYFCASSVDGTGDEKLFFGSGTQLSVL.

V gene TRBV19 combines with J gene TRBJ2-2; D not certain. The CDR3 totals 13 residues. The germline V gene encodes CDR1 LNHDA and CDR2 SQIVND (reference sequence). V was clipped by 4 bases and J by 6 bases, with 9 bases between them. CDR3 region: CASSNYPPGELFF. CDR3 coding DNA: TGTGCCAGTAGTAACTACCCCCCCGGGGAGCTGTTTTTT. Full variable domain (outside the CDR3, taken from reference TRBV19 and TRBJ2-2): DGGITQSPKYLFRKEGQNVTLSCEQNLNHDAMYWYRQDPGQGLRLIYYSQIVNDFQKGDIAEGYSVSREKKESFPLTVTSAQKNPTAFYLCASSNYPPGELFFGEGSRLTVL.

The chain uses TRBV4-1 and TRBJ2-3; possibly TRBD1 for D (5 bases). V shed 1 base and J shed 4 bases, with 15 bases lying between them. The CDR3 has 16 residues. The germline V gene encodes CDR1 MGHRA and CDR2 YSYEKL. CDR3 sequence reads: CASSQVPRGGPDTQYF. The CDR3 bases are TGCGCCAGCAGCCAAGTACCAAGGGGTGGGCCAGATACGCAGTATTTT.

In its sample, this clone was seen a few times. CDR3 sequence: CSALSGTGYTF. The CDR3 DNA follows: TGCAGTGCTCTGTCCGGGACAGGCTACACCTTC. V and J are TRBV20-1 and TRBJ1-2; a weak D match, TRBD1 (6 bases). From germline, CDR1 is DFQATT and CDR2 SNEGSKA (reference sequence). The CDR3 sequence is 11 residues long. Trimming cost V 5 bases and J 8 bases, with 12 bases left between them.

The chain uses TRBV28 and TRBJ1-1; 9 bases line up with TRBD1. Germline assignment: CDR1 MDHEN and CDR2 SYDVKM. J gave up 4 bases and V 7 bases, and 4 bases lay outside the gene matches. The length of the CDR3 is 13 residues. For the CDR3, the DNA is TGTGCCAGCACCGTGACAGGGGGCACTGAAGCTTTCTTT. It translates to CASTVTGGTEAFF.

This clone was observed a single time. The chain recombines TRBV4-3 with TRBJ1-5; 7 bases map to TRBD1. V was pared by 0 bases and J by 5 bases, with 4 bases of the junction left unmatched. The length of the CDR3 is 15 residues. In germline, CDR1 is LGHNA, CDR2 YSLEER. The DNA of the CDR3 is TGCGCCAGCAGCCAAGAAATCCAGGGGGATCAGCCCCAGCATTTT. Protein: CASSQEIQGDQPQHF.

The chain links TRBV4-3 to TRBJ2-2; TRBD2 agrees at 13 bases. Germline CDR1 is LGHNA and CDR2 is YSLEER. The CDR3 totals 21 residues. V dropped 0 bases and J dropped 1; count of bases not matched to a gene: 11. The CDR3 loop is CASSQELGLAGVLGNTGELFF. In DNA, the CDR3 is TGCGCCAGCAGCCAAGAGTTAGGACTAGCGGGAGTACTTGGGAACACCGGGGAGCTGTTTTTT.

As for this clone: The same CDR3 also results from other DNA sequences found in this sample. The chain has TRBV4-3 and TRBJ1-1, with D possibly being TRBD1 (5 bases). CDR1 and CDR2 from the germline V gene are LGHNA and YSLEER. The CDR3 loop spans 15 amino acids. With 1 base removed from V and 0 bases from J, the gap between germline ends came to 9 bases. CDR3: CASSQVIRVNTEAFF. The CDR3 DNA reads TGCGCCAGCAGCCAAGTTATCAGGGTGAACACTGAAGCTTTCTTT.

The V gene is TRBV30, the J gene TRBJ2-5, with 7 bases identical to TRBD1. The germline gives CDR1 GTSNPN, CDR2 SVGIG (reference sequence). The CDR3 is made up of 13 amino acids. The trim removed 5 bases at V and 6 bases at J, leaving 9 bases unmatched. The CDR3 DNA follows: TGTGCCTGGGTACAGGGGTTTGGGAAGACCCAGTACTTC. This codes for CAWVQGFGKTQYF.